What follows are 9 T cell receptor beta chains derived from one specimen sequenced in a study of CD8 T cells in Susac syndrome. RNA in amounts of about 0.5 to 1 ug was reverse transcribed with random hexamers. TCRdb re-derived calls from the immunoSEQ multiplex PCR reads in MiXCR, one entry per CDR3 protein. The sample shows 150,000 to 200,000 distinct CDR3 sequences, 90% to 95% of them seen only once. What was sequenced was CD4+ T cells from PBMCs. The receptors were sampled from a human donor with Susac syndrome.

V is TRBV11-2 and J is TRBJ2-3; D may be TRBD2 (6 bases). The CDR3 runs 15 residues. Germline V gives CDR1 SGHAT, CDR2 FQNNGV. Trimming stripped 3 bases from V and 0 bases from J, with 10 bases between. The CDR3 here is CASSFGTLSTDTQYF. DNA of the CDR3: TGTGCCAGCAGCTTTGGGACTTTAAGCACAGATACGCAGTATTTT.

V gene TRBV5-6 combines with J gene TRBJ2-5; possible D gene TRBD2, 6 bases. The CDR3 runs 14 residues. The germline CDR1 and CDR2 sequences are SGHDT and YYEEEE. The V end was cut by 7 bases, the J end by 4 bases, with 17 bases between. In nucleotides, the CDR3 is TGTGCCAGCTCTCCACCCGGGCGGGGAGAGACCCAGTACTTC. Amino acids: CASSPPGRGETQYF.

The CDR3: CAWSTQGPGPYQPQHF. As DNA, the CDR3 is TGTGCCTGGAGCACACAGGGGCCTGGGCCTTATCAGCCCCAGCATTTT. V and J are TRBV30 and TRBJ1-5; TRBD1 matches 7 bases. This CDR3 has 16 residues. Germline V gene data show CDR1 as GTSNPN and CDR2 as SVGIG (reference sequence). The J segment lost 5 bases and the V segment lost 3 bases, leaving 13 bases of the junction unmatched.

The rearrangement links TRBV20-1 to TRBJ2-2; D is unclear. Deletions cut 3 bases from V and 4 bases from J, with 9 bases between. Germline V gene sequence: CDR1 DFQATT, CDR2 SNEGSKA (reference sequence). CDR3 length: 13 amino acids. The chain's CDR3 is CSARGSITGELFF. The CDR3, as DNA: TGCAGTGCTAGGGGGTCTATCACCGGGGAGCTGTTTTTT.

In regard to this clonotype: An end of the junction differs from the germline gene, which may be a read error. The rearrangement links TRBV29-1 to TRBJ1-1; D is uncertain. Germline assignment: CDR1 SQVTM and CDR2 ANQGSEA. This CDR3 has 13 amino acids. CDR3 region: CTVISVLGTEAFF. The CDR3 nucleotides read TGCACCGTTATATCGGTTTTGGGCACTGAAGCTTTCTTT.

The chain is built from TRBV20-1 and TRBJ1-6, with TRBD1 matching 7 bases. Germline V gene sequence: CDR1 DFQATT, CDR2 SNEGSKA (reference sequence). This CDR3 region has 15 residues. With V trimmed by 6 bases and J by 4 bases, 9 bases remained unmatched. The CDR3 bases are TGCAGTGCCCCCACTGACAGGGAATATAATTCACCCCTCCACTTT. It codes for CSAPTDREYNSPLHF.

This clonotype was counted a few times. J is TRBJ1-1 and V is TRBV6-2 or TRBV6-3, with unresolved D. Germline assignment: CDR1 MNHEY and CDR2 SVGEGT. Trimming took off 2 bases at V and 2 bases at J, with 9 bases between the two ends. The CDR3 totals 14 residues. As DNA, the CDR3 is TGTGCCAGCAGTTACCCGGGTCCCAACACTGAAGCTTTCTTT. Protein product: CASSYPGPNTEAFF.

This rearrangement joins TRBV7-9 to TRBJ2-1; 9 bases fit TRBD1. Germline V gives CDR1 SEHNR, CDR2 FQNEAQ (reference sequence). The CDR3 loop spans 17 amino acids. Trimming at V came to 1 base and at J to 0 bases, leaving 4 bases not matched to a gene. The CDR3 spells CASSLGGTGNSYNEQFF. The CDR3 DNA sequence: TGTGCCAGCAGCTTAGGGGGGACAGGGAACTCCTACAATGAGCAGTTCTTC.

The chain carries TRBV7-2 and TRBJ1-5; D is possibly TRBD1 (6 bases). This CDR3 comprises 11 residues. Germline CDR1 is SGHTA and CDR2 is FQGNSA. CDR3 residues: CPAGGNQPQHF. The CDR3 DNA follows: TGTCCGGCAGGGGGCAATCAGCCCCAGCATTTT.